One sample yielded the 9 T cell receptor beta chains listed below, sequenced in a study of T cells in Graves' hyperthyroidism and ophthalmopathy. RNA transcripts gave rise to amplified TCR beta CDR3 regions. Primed by the HTBI set, a first-round RT-PCR was run on the TCR CDR3. A single record per CDR3 protein comes from TCRdb applying MiXCR to the multiplex PCR reads. The sample yields hundreds of thousands of distinct CDR3 sequences, roughly 15% seen once. Material for sequencing was blood. These receptors all stem from a woman in her 40s with Graves' ophthalmopathy.

This clonotype was seen at least ten times. The chain carries TRBV27 and TRBJ1-2, with TRBD1 matching over 8 bases. CDR1 is MNHEY and CDR2 is SMNVEV in the germline V gene (reference sequence). V gave up 4 bases and J gave up 11 bases; unmatched junction bases: 6. CDR3 length: 12 amino acids. CDR3 amino acids: CASSSLQGVYTF. CDR3 coding DNA: TGTGCCAGCAGTTCATTACAGGGGGTGTACACCTTC.

CDR3 loop: CASSRSGSAGELFF. CDR3 bases: TGTGCCAGCAGCCGTAGCGGGAGTGCCGGGGAGCTGTTTTTT. The V call is TRBV7-3, the J call TRBJ2-2; 9 bases line up with TRBD2. The junction had 4 bases not matched to a gene; V was cut back by 5 bases and J by 6 bases. This CDR3 contains 14 residues. Per the germline V gene, CDR1 is SGHTA and CDR2 is FQGTGA.

There are many counts of this clonotype. The chain couples TRBV11-2 to TRBJ2-4; either TRBD1 or TRBD2 may fit D (5 bases each). In germline, CDR1 is SGHAT, CDR2 FQNNGV. V shed 3 bases and J shed 6 bases, with 15 bases lying between them. CDR3 size: 15 residues. The CDR3 coding sequence is TGTGCCAGCAGCTTCGCCGGGACCGCCTCAAACATTCAGTACTTC. This gives the protein CASSFAGTASNIQYF.

This clonotype was seen ten or more times. J is TRBJ1-1 and V is TRBV28; D unclear. The V end was cut by 5 bases, the J end by 3 bases, with 10 bases between. Germline CDR1 reads MDHEN; CDR2 reads SYDVKM. This CDR3 has 13 residues. The CDR3 sequence is CASSIDTYTEAFF. Written as DNA, the CDR3 is TGTGCCAGCAGTATCGACACCTACACTGAAGCTTTCTTT. The full variable domain, its missing parts supplied by reference TRBV28 and TRBJ1-1, is DVKVTQSSRYLVKRTGEKVFLECVQDMDHENMFWYRQDPGLGLRLIYFSYDVKMKEKGDIPEGYSVSREKKERFSLILESASTNQTSMYLCASSIDTYTEAFFGQGTRLTVV.

Concerning this clonotype itself: This may be a read error, as it is one base from a much larger clone. V usage is TRBV30 and J usage is TRBJ1-2; TRBD1 agrees at 10 bases. Germline assignment: CDR1 GTSNPN and CDR2 SVGIG (reference sequence). The CDR3 sequence is 13 residues long. As DNA, the CDR3 is TGTGTCTGGAGAGACAGGGGGCTGGCTGGCTACACCTTC. This gives the protein CVWRDRGLAGYTF.

This clonotype showed up many times. The J gene is TRBJ2-4, the V gene TRBV6-1; 10 nucleotides align to TRBD1. In germline, CDR1 is MNHNS, CDR2 SASEGT. The V and J ends lost 6 bases and 1 base, in that order; junction bases with no gene match: 6. This CDR3 spans 16 amino acids. The CDR3 bases are TGTGCCAGCAGCTGGGGGACAGGGGTGGCCAAAAACATTCAGTACTTC. It codes for CASSWGTGVAKNIQYF.

This clonotype was detected ten times or more. The V gene is TRBV30, the J gene TRBJ1-2; 11 positions agree with TRBD1. CDR3 length: 12 residues. The V segment lost 5 bases and the J segment 8 bases; nucleotides outside the gene matches: 4. Germline V lookup: CDR1 GTSNPN, CDR2 SVGIG (reference sequence). This CDR3 is CAWRTGGEGYTF. The DNA for the CDR3 is TGTGCCTGGCGGACAGGGGGCGAGGGCTACACCTTC.

This clonotype was counted only a few times. The rearrangement joins TRBV12-3 or TRBV12-4 to TRBJ1-1; D gene unclear. The CDR3 runs 12 residues. Trimming pared 5 bases from V and 8 bases from J, leaving 12 bases between. CDR3 protein: CASSLAGREAFF. The CDR3 DNA reads as TGTGCCAGCAGTCTTGCGGGCAGGGAAGCTTTCTTT.

This clonotype was found many times. This chain uses TRBV28 with TRBJ2-4, with TRBD2 matching 7 bases. CDR3 size: 16 residues. Germline assignment: CDR1 MDHEN and CDR2 SYDVKM. Trimming cost V 4 bases and J 6 bases; bases outside gene matches: 12. CDR3 bases: TGTGCCAGCAGTTCACCCCCCAGCGGGAAGGGAAACATTCAGTACTTC. Protein sequence: CASSSPPSGKGNIQYF.